This TCR beta chain was captured in a study of cytomegalovirus exposure and HLA in healthy donors. Some clones are missing from TCRdb's copy, which holds only in-frame ones; the method was immunoSEQ multiplex PCR. This sample has some 330,000 clones, with just over 85% found just once. Regarding this clone: Its antigen is currently unknown.

Findings and limits, study-wide: In vitro checks showed that a few CMV-associated chains really do target CMV antigens. Rare TCR sequences dominated, though some public TCRs recurred in many donors.

Germline V gives CDR1 LGHNA, CDR2 YNFKEQ. The CDR3 covers 14 residues. V lost 0 bases and J lost 4, with 9 bases in between. The rearrangement joins TRBV4-2 to TRBJ1-2; no clear D. The receptor's source is a woman under 30 in good health and CMV-seronegative. The sequenced sample was PBMCs. The CDR3 region has the DNA TGTGCCAGCAGCCAAGATCGTACGGGCTATGGCTACACCTTC. Protein product: CASSQDRTGYGYTF.